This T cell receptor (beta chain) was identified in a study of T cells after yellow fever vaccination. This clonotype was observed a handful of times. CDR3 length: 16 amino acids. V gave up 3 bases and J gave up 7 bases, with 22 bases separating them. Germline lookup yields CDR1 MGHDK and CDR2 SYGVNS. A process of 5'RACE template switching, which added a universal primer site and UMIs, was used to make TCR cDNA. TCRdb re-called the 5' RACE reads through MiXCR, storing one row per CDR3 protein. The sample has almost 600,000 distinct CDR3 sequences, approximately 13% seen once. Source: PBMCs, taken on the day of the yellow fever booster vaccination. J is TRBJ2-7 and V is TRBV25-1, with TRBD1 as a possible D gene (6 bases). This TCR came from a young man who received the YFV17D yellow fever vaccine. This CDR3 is CASSEVGVQGKPEQYF. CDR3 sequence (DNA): TGTGCCAGCAGTGAGGTGGGGGTGCAGGGGAAGCCGGAGCAGTACTTC.